The entry below gives a single TCR beta chain sequence along with its context. The data are from a study of blood T cell repertoires in COVID-19. Whole-study context: Samples of COVID-19 (acute and convalescent) were obtained from the United States, Italy and Spain.

The CDR3 consists of 11 residues. Germline loops: CDR1 SGHTA, CDR2 FQGNSA. The V and J ends lost 6 bases and 4 bases respectively, with 5 bases between them. Sequencing was performed with immunoSEQ multiplex PCR; in TCRdb, only in-frame clones are kept and a portion is missing. The sample has tens of thousands of clones, more than 85% seen once; the top ten hold around 7.7%. The chain has TRBV7-2 and TRBJ2-3; D is uncertain. Specimen: peripheral blood. The clonotype was recovered from a human donor with active COVID-19. The donor label of this sample is uncertain. For the CDR3, the DNA is TGTGCCAGCAGGAGTTCAGATACGCAGTATTTT. Amino acids: CASRSSDTQYF.